Presented here are 21 T cell receptor beta chains from one specimen sequenced in a study of cytomegalovirus exposure and HLA in healthy donors (dated by TCRdb to about 2017). The method behind the library was the immunoSEQ multiplex PCR assay. Entries here come from immuneACCESS through TCRdb and include only in-frame sequences with V and J called. Some clones fail to appear in such tables; in the studies checked, an unresolved V gene covers under half of the shortfall, and the cause of the remainder is unknown. This sample has about 250,000 clones in its table, and more than 75% of those were observed once. 9.5% to 15% of the sample comes from the top ten. Specimen: PBMCs. The receptors shown here come from a man younger than 35 in good health and CMV-seropositive.

The chain is built from TRBV2 and TRBJ2-5, with 10 nucleotides matching TRBD1. The CDR3 covers 15 residues. With V trimmed by 7 bases and J by 9 bases, 14 bases remained unmatched. Germline V CDR1 and CDR2: SNHLY, FYNNEI. The CDR3 reads CASKPRDRGVWAQYF. For the CDR3, the DNA is TGTGCCAGCAAGCCAAGGGACAGGGGAGTGTGGGCCCAGTACTTC.

V is TRBV18 and J is TRBJ2-7; D is ambiguous. The CDR3 runs to 14 residues. V gave up 3 bases and J gave up 2 bases, with 11 bases separating them. CDR1 is KGHSH and CDR2 is LQKENI in the germline V gene. The CDR3 nucleotides read TGTGCCAGCTCACCTCCCGGTCGCACCTACGAGCAGTACTTC. Its translation: CASSPPGRTYEQYF.

The chain carries TRBV6-1 and TRBJ2-7; no definite D call. CDR1 MNHNS and CDR2 SASEGT come from the germline V gene. V was pared by 3 bases and J by 0 bases, with 15 bases between. The CDR3 is made up of 16 amino acids. The CDR3 region is CASSDYPRDSSYEQYF. The CDR3 DNA is TGTGCCAGCAGTGATTACCCCCGCGATAGCTCCTACGAGCAGTACTTC.

V and J are TRBV11-2 and TRBJ2-2; no clear D. Germline lookup yields CDR1 SGHAT and CDR2 FQNNGV. Trimming removed 0 bases at V and 10 bases at J, with 9 bases between. The CDR3 consists of 13 residues. CDR3 protein: CASSLELVPELFF. The DNA of the CDR3 is TGTGCCAGCAGCTTAGAATTGGTCCCGGAGCTGTTTTTT. Full variable domain (remainder filled in from reference TRBV11-2 and TRBJ2-2): EAGVAQSPRYKIIEKRQSVAFWCNPISGHATLYWYQQILGQGPKLLIQFQNNGVVDDSQLPKDRFSAERLKGVDSTLKIQPAKLEDSAVYLCASSLELVPELFFGEGSRLTVL.

The chain has TRBV29-1 and TRBJ2-1; possibly TRBD1 for D (6 bases). Germline values: CDR1 SQVTM, CDR2 ANQGSEA. The CDR3 totals 14 residues. Trimming took off 1 base at V and 7 bases at J, with 14 bases between the two ends. This CDR3 is CSVEGWGHENEQFF. The CDR3 coding sequence is TGCAGCGTTGAAGGTTGGGGACACGAAAATGAGCAGTTCTTC.

The chain carries TRBV7-8 and TRBJ2-7, with 12 bases fitting TRBD2. CDR1 is SGHVS and CDR2 is FQNEAQ in the germline V gene. This CDR3 contains 15 residues. V was pared by 5 bases and J by 3 bases, with 5 bases of the junction left unmatched. The CDR3, as DNA: TGTGCCAGCAGCCCAGGACTAGCGGGAATCTACGAGCAGTACTTC. It specifies CASSPGLAGIYEQYF.

The genes are TRBV30 and TRBJ1-1, with 8 bases aligning to TRBD1. This CDR3 comprises 12 residues. CDR1 is GTSNPN and CDR2 is SVGIG in the germline V gene (reference sequence). V trimming: 5 bases; J trimming: 7 bases; junction bases outside the gene matches: 6. Written as DNA, the CDR3 is TGTGCCTGGGGACAGGGCGGACTTGAAGCTTTCTTT. Protein: CAWGQGGLEAFF. The variable domain in full, completed from reference TRBV30 and TRBJ1-1, reads SQTIHQWPATLVQPVGSPLSLECTVEGTSNPNLYWYRQAAGRGLQLLFYSVGIGQISSEVPQNLSASRPQDRQFILSSKKLLLSDSGFYLCAWGQGGLEAFFGQGTRLTVV.

The chain employs TRBV6-1 and TRBJ2-7, with D uncertain. The CDR3 contains 12 residues. The germline gives CDR1 MNHNS, CDR2 SASEGT. The V end lost 1 base, the J end lost 2 bases, and 3 bases lay between the germline ends. The CDR3 bases are TGTGCCAGCAGTGAAGAGACCTACGAGCAGTACTTC. This sequence encodes CASSEETYEQYF.

V gene TRBV5-5 combines with J gene TRBJ1-1; 11 bases are shared with TRBD1. The trim removed 4 bases at V and 11 bases at J, leaving 7 bases unmatched. Looked up from germline, CDR1 is SGHKS and CDR2 is YYEKEE (reference sequence). The CDR3 length is 13 residues. CDR3 amino acids: CASSPGTGGTAFF. As DNA, the CDR3 is TGTGCCAGCAGCCCCGGGACAGGGGGTACGGCTTTCTTT.

The genes are TRBV5-6 and TRBJ1-2; TRBD1 matches 10 bases. The trim removed 4 bases at V and 3 bases at J, leaving 3 bases unmatched. Germline V gives CDR1 SGHDT, CDR2 YYEEEE. This CDR3 comprises 14 residues. This chain's CDR3 is CASSQDRGDYGYTF. CDR3 nucleotide sequence: TGTGCCAGCAGCCAGGACAGGGGGGACTATGGCTACACCTTC.

The J gene is TRBJ2-7, the V gene TRBV25-1, with TRBD1 matching over 7 bases. The germline CDR1 and CDR2 sequences are MGHDK and SYGVNS. J lost 2 bases, V lost 5 bases, and 6 bases had no gene match. The CDR3 is 14 amino acids. CDR3 residues: CASSHRGRTYEQYF. The CDR3 nucleotides read TGTGCCAGCAGTCACAGGGGCCGGACCTACGAGCAGTACTTC.

There are a few counts of this clone. The chain combines TRBV19 with TRBJ2-7; TRBD2 matches at 8 bases. V was pared by 3 bases and J by 5 bases, with 6 bases of the junction left unmatched. CDR1 and CDR2 from the germline V gene are LNHDA and SQIVND (reference sequence). There are 14 residues in the CDR3. CDR3 amino acids: CASSIRAGVDEQYF. The CDR3 bases are TGTGCCAGTAGTATCCGAGCGGGGGTTGACGAGCAGTACTTC.

The chain's CDR3 is CASSWNRGKETQYF. CDR3 bases: TGTGCCAGCAGCTGGAACAGGGGGAAAGAGACCCAGTACTTC. This chain connects TRBV7-8 to TRBJ2-5; TRBD1 agrees at 8 bases. The CDR3 is made up of 14 amino acids. Germline loops: CDR1 SGHVS, CDR2 FQNEAQ. V dropped 4 bases and J dropped 3; count of bases not matched to a gene: 4.

The chain uses TRBV19 and TRBJ1-2, with TRBD1 matching 9 bases. The V segment lost 10 bases and the J segment 4 bases; nucleotides outside the gene matches: 7. The CDR3 covers 13 residues. Germline CDR1 reads LNHDA; CDR2 reads SQIVND (reference sequence). CDR3: CAIRGQGTYGYTF. The CDR3 nucleotides read TGTGCCATCCGAGGACAGGGGACCTATGGCTACACCTTC. The full variable domain, in which reference TRBV19 and TRBJ1-2 provide the parts outside the CDR3, is DGGITQSPKYLFRKEGQNVTLSCEQNLNHDAMYWYRQDPGQGLRLIYYSQIVNDFQKGDIAEGYSVSREKKESFPLTVTSAQKNPTAFYLCAIRGQGTYGYTFGSGTRLTVV.

V usage is TRBV2 and J usage is TRBJ1-1, with D possibly being TRBD1 (5 bases). CDR1 and CDR2 from the germline V gene are SNHLY and FYNNEI. V shed 7 bases and J shed 5 bases, with 14 bases lying between them. The CDR3 is 13 residues long. The CDR3 nucleotides read TGTGCCAGCAACCGGGACCTAAGGACTGAAGCTTTCTTT. This gives the protein CASNRDLRTEAFF.

This clone was observed a handful of times. This rearrangement joins TRBV4-1 to TRBJ2-7; D may be TRBD1 (6 bases). The germline V gene encodes CDR1 MGHRA and CDR2 YSYEKL. This CDR3 contains 14 residues. Trimming removed 3 bases from V and 0 bases from J, with 9 bases in between. In DNA form, the CDR3 reads TGCGCCAGCAGCCACGCACAGGGCTCCTACGAGCAGTACTTC. It encodes CASSHAQGSYEQYF.

This CDR3 is CASSLSAGNNEQFF. The DNA for the CDR3 is TGTGCCAGCAGCTTATCGGCCGGTAACAATGAGCAGTTCTTC. The chain has TRBV7-9 and TRBJ2-1; no reliable D call. Trimming pared 2 bases from V and 5 bases from J, leaving 10 bases between. Germline V gene data show CDR1 as SEHNR and CDR2 as FQNEAQ (reference sequence). The CDR3 sequence is 14 residues long. The entire variable domain, with the rest obtained from reference TRBV7-9 and TRBJ2-1, is as follows: DTGVSQNPRHKITKRGQNVTFRCDPISEHNRLYWYRQTLGQGPEFLTYFQNEAQLEKSRLLSDRFSAERPKGSFSTLEIQRTEQGDSAMYLCASSLSAGNNEQFFGPGTRLTVL.

The chain is built from TRBV7-6 and TRBJ2-5, with D possibly matching TRBD2 (5 bases). V lost 0 bases and J lost 3, with 20 bases in between. Germline CDR1 SGHVS, CDR2 FNYEAQ. This CDR3 has 18 residues. The CDR3 is CASSLAEFREPRKETQYF. Here the CDR3 DNA reads TGTGCCAGCAGCTTAGCCGAATTCCGGGAACCCCGGAAAGAGACCCAGTACTTC.

The chain carries TRBV4-2 and TRBJ2-5; no reliable D call. Germline V gene lookup returns CDR1 LGHNA and CDR2 YNFKEQ. V dropped 0 bases and J dropped 7 bases, with 12 bases sitting between them. The CDR3 contains 14 residues. The DNA for the CDR3 is TGTGCCAGCAGCCAAGATAGGTTACAACCGACCCAGTACTTC. The encoded protein is CASSQDRLQPTQYF.

V usage is TRBV5-6 and J usage is TRBJ1-1; D not resolved. CDR1 SGHDT and CDR2 YYEEEE come from the germline V gene. The ends were cut back, 1 base at V and 2 bases at J, with 12 bases in the middle. The CDR3 sequence is 15 residues long. For the CDR3, the DNA is TGTGCCAGCAGCTTGACGGCAGCCGCCAACACTGAAGCTTTCTTT. It is translated as CASSLTAAANTEAFF.

The sample holds one count of this clone. The J gene is TRBJ1-1, the V gene TRBV5-1, with no clear D. The V end lost 0 bases, the J end lost 5 bases, and 8 bases lay between the germline ends. Germline CDR1 and CDR2: SGHRS and YFSETQ. The CDR3 is made up of 13 amino acids. CDR3 protein: CASSLAGLTEAFF. The CDR3 region has the DNA TGCGCCAGCAGCTTGGCGGGCTTAACTGAAGCTTTCTTT.